Sequencing of this TCR beta chain was carried out in a study of beta chain features in type 1 diabetes. Study outcomes and limitations: The naive, central memory and Treg TCRB repertoires looked more alike in patients than they did in healthy donors. VDJ junctions in type 1 diabetes patients carried more deletions and fewer insertions.

Between the trimmed V and J ends, which lost 2 bases and 6 bases, there was a span of 14 bases. The germline V gene encodes CDR1 LGHNA and CDR2 YNFKEQ. This CDR3 region has 14 residues. The authors reverse transcribed all of the isolated RNA, so sequencing captured expressed TCRB transcripts. Profiled with immunoSEQ multiplex PCR; TCRdb holds only in-frame clones, not every one. The data contain under 900,000 clones, about 17% of them singletons. This clone has more than one count but fewer than ten. Its antigen is not identified. The source is a young woman in good health. Sequenced input: naive CD4+ T cells from blood. The V call is TRBV4-2, the J call TRBJ2-7; perhaps TRBD1 as D (5 bases). The chain's CDR3 is CASSQITGPSEQYF. The CDR3 nucleotides are TGTGCCAGCAGCCAAATAACAGGTCCCAGCGAGCAGTACTTC.